One sample yielded the 16 T cell receptor beta chains listed below, sequenced in a study of blood T cells in healthy people across ages. The second PCR ran about 6 to 11 cycles with a sample-barcoded 5' primer and J-beta primers. Each CDR3 protein gets one entry after TCRdb re-called the 5' RACE reads with MiXCR. Of 1.5 million to 2 million distinct CDR3 sequences in the sample, roughly 30% were seen once. Material for sequencing was blood. The receptors shown here come from a woman in her twenties or thirties in good health.

V gene TRBV20-1 combines with J gene TRBJ2-1; possible D gene TRBD2, 6 bases. CDR1 and CDR2 (germline): DFQATT, SNEGSKA (reference sequence). CDR3 length: 15 amino acids. V was shortened by 6 bases and J by 4 bases, with 19 bases between the two germline ends. CDR3 protein: CSASIRDGSYNEQFF. In DNA, the CDR3 is TGCAGTGCCTCCATTCGGGACGGGAGTTACAATGAGCAGTTCTTC.

Regarding this clonotype: At one end, the junction sequence differs from germline, possibly due to a read error. The rearrangement joins TRBV5-5 to TRBJ1-4; the D is unclear. The CDR3 has 16 residues. CDR1 and CDR2 (germline): SGHKS, YYEKEE (reference sequence). The CDR3 DNA reads TGTGCCAGCAGCTTGGAGTCTTGGCGATCTAATGATAAACTGTTTTTT. This encodes CASSLESWRSNDKLFF.

This clonotype has ten or more counts. The rearrangement links TRBV5-1 to TRBJ2-6; D is unresolved. The CDR3 is made up of 15 amino acids. The germline V gene encodes CDR1 SGHRS and CDR2 YFSETQ. The germline V and J ends were trimmed by 0 bases and 2 bases, with 6 bases remaining between them. The CDR3 coding sequence is TGCGCCAGCAGCTTGGAAACCACTGGGGCCAACGTCCTGACTTTC. Protein sequence: CASSLETTGANVLTF. The whole variable domain, remainder taken from reference TRBV5-1 and TRBJ2-6, is KAGVTQTPRYLIKTRGQQVTLSCSPISGHRSVSWYQQTPGQGLQFLFEYFSETQRNKGNFPGRFSGRQFSNSRSEMNVSTLELGDSALYLCASSLETTGANVLTFGAGSRLTVL.

The V gene is TRBV5-1, the J gene TRBJ2-5; D not resolved. Germline V CDR1 and CDR2: SGHRS, YFSETQ. CDR3 size: 12 residues. V lost 7 bases and J 2 bases, leaving 9 bases between the germline ends. CDR3 in DNA: TGCGCCAGCCACGACCCACAAGAGACCCAGTACTTC. This sequence encodes CASHDPQETQYF. Together with reference TRBV5-1 and TRBJ2-5, the CDR3 gives the full variable domain: KAGVTQTPRYLIKTRGQQVTLSCSPISGHRSVSWYQQTPGQGLQFLFEYFSETQRNKGNFPGRFSGRQFSNSRSEMNVSTLELGDSALYLCASHDPQETQYFGPGTRLLVL.

Comment on this clonotype: One end of the junction fails to match germline, which may point to a read error. This rearrangement joins TRBV5-1 to TRBJ2-7; D possibly corresponds to TRBD2 (5 bases). The germline gives CDR1 SGHRS, CDR2 YFSETQ. This CDR3 has 13 amino acids. The CDR3 DNA sequence: TGCGCCAGCAGTGAGCGGAGCTCCTACGAGCGGTACTTC. Translation: CASSERSSYERYF. Supplemented by reference TRBV5-1 and TRBJ2-7, the full variable domain reads KAGVTQTPRYLIKTRGQQVTLSCSPISGHRSVSWYQQTPGQGLQFLFEYFSETQRNKGNFPGRFSGRQFSNSRSEMNVSTLELGDSALYLCASSERSSYERYFGPGTRLTVT.

J is TRBJ2-7 and V is TRBV27; 8 bases fit TRBD2. CDR3 length equals 16 residues. Trimming took 5 bases from V and 3 from J; bases not matched to a gene: 12. CDR1 is MNHEY, CDR2 SMNVEV, per germline (reference sequence). CDR3 amino acids: CASSPLRTGGGYEQYF. The CDR3, as DNA: TGTGCCAGCAGTCCGCTTAGGACGGGAGGGGGCTACGAGCAGTACTTC.

V is TRBV29-1 and J is TRBJ2-3; 7 bases match TRBD1. With 5 bases clipped from V and 11 bases from J, the junction kept 7 bases outside the gene matches. The CDR3 length is 11 residues. Germline V gene sequence: CDR1 SQVTM, CDR2 ANQGSEA. CDR3 DNA sequence: TGCAGCGTTCACGACAGGGAAAGGCAGTATTTT. Translating gives CSVHDRERQYF.

The V call is TRBV12-3 or TRBV12-4, the J call TRBJ2-3; 11 bases line up with TRBD2. The CDR3 totals 14 residues. V dropped 7 bases and J dropped 4; count of bases not matched to a gene: 4. Here the CDR3 DNA reads TGTGCCAGCACCCCTAGCGGGGGGTCAGATACGCAGTATTTT. This encodes CASTPSGGSDTQYF.

This rearrangement joins TRBV12-3 or TRBV12-4 to TRBJ2-1; 11 positions agree with TRBD2. V shed 6 bases, J shed 4 bases, and the junction held 5 bases outside the gene matches. There are 15 residues in the CDR3. The CDR3 DNA follows: TGTGCCAGCAGAACTAGCGGGAGCGCATACAATGAGCAGTTCTTC. Residues: CASRTSGSAYNEQFF.

The rearrangement uses TRBV6-6 and TRBJ2-2; D may be TRBD1 (5 bases). Germline V lookup: CDR1 MNHNY, CDR2 SVGAGI (reference sequence). The CDR3 length is 13 residues. V lost 2 bases and J lost 7, with 8 bases in between. The CDR3 reads CASSYRGNGELFF. The CDR3 bases are TGTGCCAGCAGTTACAGGGGTAACGGGGAGCTGTTTTTT.

This clonotype was observed a handful of times. This rearrangement joins TRBV27 to TRBJ1-5, with TRBD1 identical over 7 bases. The CDR3 length is 16 residues. J was trimmed by 2 bases and V by 6 bases; bases with no gene match: 10. In germline, CDR1 is MNHEY, CDR2 SMNVEV (reference sequence). In DNA form, the CDR3 reads TGTGCCAGCAGGTTCTCCGGAGGGGGCGGCAATCAGCCCCAGCATTTT. This encodes CASRFSGGGGNQPQHF.

This clonotype appeared many times. The chain employs TRBV27 and TRBJ2-5; D gene uncertain. V lost 6 bases to trimming and J lost 2 bases, with 25 bases between them. The CDR3 length is 18 residues. Germline-derived CDR1 and CDR2 are MNHEY and SMNVEV (reference sequence). The CDR3 region has the DNA TGTGCCAGCAGGAAGTCAGCTCAACGTGGCATTTATCAAGAGACCCAGTACTTC. This translates into CASRKSAQRGIYQETQYF.

The sample holds a few counts of this clonotype. One end of the junction is discordant with germline, which a read error may explain. The rearrangement joins TRBV30 to TRBJ1-1, with D possibly being TRBD1 (6 bases). The CDR3 has 13 residues. Germline CDR1 is GTSNPN and CDR2 is SVGIG (reference sequence). CDR3 amino acids: CVWRGAMNTEAFF. The CDR3 nucleotides read TGTGTCTGGAGGGGGGCAATGAACACTGAAGCTTTCTTT.

There are many counts of this clonotype. This rearrangement joins TRBV7-7 to TRBJ2-1, with TRBD2 matching over 10 bases. V shed 5 bases and J 8 bases; nucleotides not matched to a gene: 12. The V gene's germline CDR1 is SSHAT and CDR2 FNYEAQ (reference sequence). This CDR3 spans 16 amino acids. The CDR3 bases are TGTGCCAGCAGCAAGTCACCTAGCGGGAGAGGGTATGAGCAGTTCTTC. Its protein product is CASSKSPSGRGYEQFF.

The chain employs TRBV7-2 and TRBJ2-5; D uncertain. The CDR3 runs to 13 residues. Trimming cost V 11 bases and J 5 bases, with 18 bases left between them. The germline V gene has CDR1 SGHTA and CDR2 FQGNSA. DNA for the CDR3: TGTACCCTCGCTTGGGGTGGCGGTGAGACCCAGTACTTC. Its protein is CTLAWGGGETQYF.

V usage is TRBV20-1 and J usage is TRBJ2-1; 14 positions match TRBD2. Germline lookup yields CDR1 DFQATT and CDR2 SNEGSKA (reference sequence). CDR3 size: 14 residues. Trimming removed 3 bases from V and 9 bases from J; junction bases left unmatched: 4. The CDR3 bases are TGCAGTGCTAGTCGGACTAGCGGGAGGACTGAGCAGTTCTTC. Protein sequence: CSASRTSGRTEQFF.